Given below is one T cell receptor (beta chain) in context. This CDR3 is 15 amino acids long. CDR1 and CDR2 from the germline V gene are SGHDT and YYEEEE. The V end was cut by 4 bases, the J end by 4 bases, with 18 bases between. Original handling: Reference gene primer amplification in the assay estimated nucleated cell counts. Method: immunoSEQ multiplex PCR; TCRdb's copy keeps in-frame clones and lacks some. V and J calls and clone size are those listed in that table; D and trimming were worked out from the DNA. Of roughly 360,000 clones in the sample, about 87% are singletons; the top ten hold 1% to 1.5%. This record belongs to a study of blood T cell repertoires in COVID-19. Study information: There were acute and convalescent COVID-19 samples, and they came from the United States, Italy and Spain. T cells, B-cell-depleted T cells, or PBMCs provided the cDNA or gDNA that served as material.

Participants spanned ages about 18 to 89 years and resided in 20 to 30 US areas. This TCR was sampled from a man aged 25 to 45 who had recovered from COVID-19. The sample comprised PBMCs or T cells enriched from blood (not recorded which). The rearrangement joins TRBV5-6 to TRBJ2-7; D may be TRBD2 (5 bases). In DNA form, the CDR3 reads TGTGCCAGCAGCCTGGTCCGGGGAATAGAATACGAGCAGTACTTC. Translation: CASSLVRGIEYEQYF.